This TCR beta chain was observed in a study of cytotoxic CD8 clonotypes in ibrutinib-treated CLL. General study findings and limits: Sustained-remission and progressing patients' sampling times differed. On treatment, the uncommon public clonotypes contracted or remained stable.

Method: immunoSEQ multiplex PCR; TCRdb's copy keeps in-frame clones and lacks some. The table includes 90,000 to 95,000 clones, 77% detected once. From germline, CDR1 is SGDLS and CDR2 YYNGEE. V dropped 4 bases and J dropped 4; count of bases not matched to a gene: 6. CDR3 length: 14 residues. This clone came up a few times. The antigen is undetermined. The J gene is TRBJ2-3, the V gene TRBV9; 7 positions agree with TRBD1. The sequencing here drew on PBMCs, taken after 24 months of ibrutinib treatment. The receptor was derived from a human donor with chronic lymphocytic leukemia. CDR3 DNA sequence: TGTGCCAGCAGCACCCGACAGGGACCAGATACGCAGTATTTT. This translates into CASSTRQGPDTQYF. Drawing the rest from reference TRBV9 and TRBJ2-3, the complete variable domain is DSGVTQTPKHLITATGQRVTLRCSPRSGDLSVYWYQQSLDQGLQFLIQYYNGEERAKGNILERFSAQQFPDLHSELNLSSLELGDSALYFCASSTRQGPDTQYFGPGTRLTVL.